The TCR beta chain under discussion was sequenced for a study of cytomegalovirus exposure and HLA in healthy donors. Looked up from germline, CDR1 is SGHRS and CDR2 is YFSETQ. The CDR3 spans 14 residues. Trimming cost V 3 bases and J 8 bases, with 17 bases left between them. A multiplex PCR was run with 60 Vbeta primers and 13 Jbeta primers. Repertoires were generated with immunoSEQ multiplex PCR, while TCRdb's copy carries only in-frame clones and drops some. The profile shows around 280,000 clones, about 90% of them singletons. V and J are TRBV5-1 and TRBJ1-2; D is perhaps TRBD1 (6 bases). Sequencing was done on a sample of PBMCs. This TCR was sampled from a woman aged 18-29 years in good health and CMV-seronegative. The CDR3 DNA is TGCGCCAGCAGCTCGCTACAGGGAGCTAGAGGCTACACCTTC. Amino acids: CASSSLQGARGYTF.